The clone carrying this T cell receptor (beta chain) came up a few times. The source of the sample is a study of blood T cells in healthy people across ages. A J-beta primer mix and a sample-barcoded 5' primer were used in a second PCR of roughly 7 to 12 cycles. TCRdb reprocessed the 5' RACE reads with MiXCR, giving one entry per CDR3 protein. The profile shows some 890,000 distinct CDR3 sequences, 25% to 35% of them singletons. These data were also filed under a second study, of T cells of mothers and their children. From that report: According to the study, all extracted RNA entered cDNA synthesis at approximately 1.5 ug per 15 ul.

The receptor was isolated from a woman aged 40 to 50 in good health. Sequenced sample: blood.

The CDR3, as DNA: TGTGCCAGCTCACCACTAGCGGGAGAACAAGAGACCCAGTACTTC. Encoded protein: CASSPLAGEQETQYF. The rearrangement uses TRBV18 and TRBJ2-5; 9 nucleotides match TRBD2. V lost 1 base, J lost 2 bases, and 2 bases stayed unmatched. The CDR3 runs 15 residues. Germline V gene sequence: CDR1 KGHSH, CDR2 LQKENI.